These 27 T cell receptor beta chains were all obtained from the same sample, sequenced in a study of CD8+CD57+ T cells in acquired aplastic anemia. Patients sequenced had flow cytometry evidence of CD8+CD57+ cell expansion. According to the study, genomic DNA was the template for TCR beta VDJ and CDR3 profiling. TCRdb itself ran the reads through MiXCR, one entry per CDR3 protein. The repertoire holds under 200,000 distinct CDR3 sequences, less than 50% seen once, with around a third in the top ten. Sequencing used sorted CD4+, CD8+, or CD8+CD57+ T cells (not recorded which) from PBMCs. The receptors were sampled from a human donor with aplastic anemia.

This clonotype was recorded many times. The DNA for the CDR3 is TGTGCCAGCAGCCATCCTTCCCAACTAGCGGGAGGAGATCCCTACGAGCAGTACTTC. Its protein is CASSHPSQLAGGDPYEQYF. The chain links TRBV11-1 to TRBJ2-7; 12 nucleotides line up with TRBD2. The CDR3 runs to 19 residues. The trim removed 5 bases at V and 2 bases at J, leaving 16 bases unmatched. In germline, CDR1 is SGHAT, CDR2 FQDESV (reference sequence).

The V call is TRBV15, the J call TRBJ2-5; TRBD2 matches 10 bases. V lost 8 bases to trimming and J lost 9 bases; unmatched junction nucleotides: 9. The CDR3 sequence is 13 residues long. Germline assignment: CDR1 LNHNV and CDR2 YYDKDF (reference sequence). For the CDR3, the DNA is TGTGCCACCCGGACTAGCGGTATAACGGCCCAGTACTTC. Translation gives CATRTSGITAQYF.

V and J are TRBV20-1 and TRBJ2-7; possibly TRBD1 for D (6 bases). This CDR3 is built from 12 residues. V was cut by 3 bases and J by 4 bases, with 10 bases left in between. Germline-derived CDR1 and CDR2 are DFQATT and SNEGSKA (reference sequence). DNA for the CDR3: TGCAGTGCTAGTCCTGGACAGTACGAGCAGTACTTC. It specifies CSASPGQYEQYF.

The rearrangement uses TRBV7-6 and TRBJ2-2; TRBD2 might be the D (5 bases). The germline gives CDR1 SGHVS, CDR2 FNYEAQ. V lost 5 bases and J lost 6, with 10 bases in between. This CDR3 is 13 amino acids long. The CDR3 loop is CASSDYTAGELFF. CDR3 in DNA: TGTGCCAGCAGCGACTACACGGCCGGGGAGCTGTTTTTT.

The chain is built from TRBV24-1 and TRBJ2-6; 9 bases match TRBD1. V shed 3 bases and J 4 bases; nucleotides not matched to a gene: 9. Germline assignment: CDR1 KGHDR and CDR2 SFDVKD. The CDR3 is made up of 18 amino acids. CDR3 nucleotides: TGTGCCACCAGTGATCCTCCGGGACAGGGTATGGGGGCCAACGTCCTGACTTTC. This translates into CATSDPPGQGMGANVLTF.

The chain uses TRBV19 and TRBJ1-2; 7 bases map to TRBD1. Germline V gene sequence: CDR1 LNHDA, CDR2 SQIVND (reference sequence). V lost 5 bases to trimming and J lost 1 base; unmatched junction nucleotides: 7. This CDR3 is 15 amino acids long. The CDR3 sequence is CASSEGQTSNYGYTF. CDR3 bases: TGTGCCAGTAGTGAGGGACAGACAAGTAACTATGGCTACACCTTC.

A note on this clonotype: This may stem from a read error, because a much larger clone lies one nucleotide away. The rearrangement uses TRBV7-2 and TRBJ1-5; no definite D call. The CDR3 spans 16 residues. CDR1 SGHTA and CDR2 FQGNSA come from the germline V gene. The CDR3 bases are TGTGCCTGCAGCTTAGGGCCTAACCTGGAACATCAGCCCCAGCATTTT. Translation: CACSLGPNLEHQPQHF.

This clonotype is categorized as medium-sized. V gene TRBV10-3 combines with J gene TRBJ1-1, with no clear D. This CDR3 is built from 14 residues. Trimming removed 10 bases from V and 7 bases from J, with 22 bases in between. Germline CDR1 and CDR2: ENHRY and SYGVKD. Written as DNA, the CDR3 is TGTGCCACCGTCGGAAGCAGTATACCTATTGAAGCTTTCTTT. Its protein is CATVGSSIPIEAFF.

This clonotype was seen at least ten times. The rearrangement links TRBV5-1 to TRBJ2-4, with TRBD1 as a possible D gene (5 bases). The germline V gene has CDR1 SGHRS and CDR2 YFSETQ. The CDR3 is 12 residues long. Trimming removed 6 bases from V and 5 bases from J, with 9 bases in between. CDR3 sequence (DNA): TGCGCCAGCAAGGGGCCCCAAAACATTCAGTACTTC. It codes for CASKGPQNIQYF.

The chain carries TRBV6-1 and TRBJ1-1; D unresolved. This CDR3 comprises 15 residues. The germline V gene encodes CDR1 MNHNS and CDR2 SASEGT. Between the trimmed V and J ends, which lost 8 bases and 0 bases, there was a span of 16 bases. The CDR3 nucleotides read TGTGCCAGCGGCCGACTGGAGACGGTGAACACTGAAGCTTTCTTT. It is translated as CASGRLETVNTEAFF.

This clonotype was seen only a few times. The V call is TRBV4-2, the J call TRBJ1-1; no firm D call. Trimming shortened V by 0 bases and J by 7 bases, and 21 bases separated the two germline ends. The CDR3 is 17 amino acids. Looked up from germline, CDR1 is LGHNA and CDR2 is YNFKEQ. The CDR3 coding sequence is TGTGCCAGCAGCCAAGATGAGAAAACCCTGGTGGTGGGTGAAGCTTTCTTT. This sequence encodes CASSQDEKTLVVGEAFF.

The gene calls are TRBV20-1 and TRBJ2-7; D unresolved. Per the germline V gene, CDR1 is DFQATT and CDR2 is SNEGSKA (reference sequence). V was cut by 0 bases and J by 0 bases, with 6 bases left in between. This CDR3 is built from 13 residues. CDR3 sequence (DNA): TGCAGTGCTAGAGACCCTGACTCCTACGAGCAGTACTTC. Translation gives CSARDPDSYEQYF.

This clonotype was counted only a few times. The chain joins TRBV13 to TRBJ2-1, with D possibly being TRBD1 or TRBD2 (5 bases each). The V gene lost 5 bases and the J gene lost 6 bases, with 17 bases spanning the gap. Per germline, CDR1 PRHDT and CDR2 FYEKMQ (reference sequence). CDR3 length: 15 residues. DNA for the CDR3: TGTGCCAGCAGCCAGAGGGGTTTGGGGCGCAATGAGCAGTTCTTC. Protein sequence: CASSQRGLGRNEQFF.

CDR3 sequence: CSARDSSRRSGYTF. The CDR3 DNA reads TGCAGTGCTAGAGATAGCAGCAGAAGAAGTGGCTACACCTTC. V and J are TRBV20-1 and TRBJ1-2; D gene ambiguous. The V end lost 0 bases, the J end lost 7 bases, and 15 bases lay between the germline ends. The CDR3 is 14 residues long. Germline loops: CDR1 DFQATT, CDR2 SNEGSKA (reference sequence).

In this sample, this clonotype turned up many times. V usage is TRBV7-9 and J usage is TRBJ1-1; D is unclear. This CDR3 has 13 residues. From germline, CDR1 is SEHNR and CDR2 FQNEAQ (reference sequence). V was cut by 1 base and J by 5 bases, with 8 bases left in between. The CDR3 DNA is TGTGCCAGCAGCTTAGAGGGCGGTACTGAAGCTTTCTTT. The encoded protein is CASSLEGGTEAFF.

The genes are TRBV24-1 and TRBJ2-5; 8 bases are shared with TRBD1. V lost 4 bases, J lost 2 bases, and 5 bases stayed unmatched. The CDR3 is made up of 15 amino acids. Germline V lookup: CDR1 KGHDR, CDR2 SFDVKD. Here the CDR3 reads CATSDFQGAQETQYF. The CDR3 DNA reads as TGTGCCACCAGTGACTTTCAGGGGGCTCAAGAGACCCAGTACTTC.

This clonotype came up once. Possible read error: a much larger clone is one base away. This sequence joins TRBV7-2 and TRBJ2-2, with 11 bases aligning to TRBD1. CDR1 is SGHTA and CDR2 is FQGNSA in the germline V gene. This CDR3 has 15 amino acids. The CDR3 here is CASSLGDRGNWEPFF. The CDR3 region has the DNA TGTGCCAGCAGCTTGGGGGACAGGGGGAATTGGGAGCCGTTTTTT.

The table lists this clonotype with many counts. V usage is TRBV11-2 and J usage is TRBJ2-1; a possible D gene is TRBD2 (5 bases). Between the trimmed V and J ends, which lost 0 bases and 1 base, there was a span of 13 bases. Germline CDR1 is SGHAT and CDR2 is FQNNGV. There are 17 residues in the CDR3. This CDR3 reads CASSLEALARSYNEQFF. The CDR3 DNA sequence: TGTGCCAGCAGCTTAGAGGCGCTAGCTAGGTCCTACAATGAGCAGTTCTTC.

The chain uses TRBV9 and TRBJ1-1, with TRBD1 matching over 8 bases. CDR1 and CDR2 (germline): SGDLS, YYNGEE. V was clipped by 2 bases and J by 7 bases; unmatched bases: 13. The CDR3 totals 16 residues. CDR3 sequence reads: CASSVHFGTGLYEAFF. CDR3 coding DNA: TGTGCCAGCAGCGTCCATTTCGGGACAGGTCTTTATGAAGCTTTCTTT.

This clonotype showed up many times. DNA of the CDR3: TGTGCCAGCACGTGGGAGAGCACAGATACGCAGTATTTT. It translates to CASTWESTDTQYF. The V gene is TRBV12-3 or TRBV12-4, the J gene TRBJ2-3; D is perhaps TRBD2 (5 bases). The CDR3 totals 13 residues. V dropped 7 bases and J dropped 0 bases, with 8 bases sitting between them.

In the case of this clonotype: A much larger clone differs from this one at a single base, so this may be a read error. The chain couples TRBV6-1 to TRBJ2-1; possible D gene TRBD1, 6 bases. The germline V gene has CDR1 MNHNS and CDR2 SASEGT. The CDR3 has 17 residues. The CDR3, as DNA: TGTGCCAGCAGTGAATGGGGGACATCGTCCTCCACGTTTGAGCAGTCCTTC. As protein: CASSEWGTSSSTFEQSF.

CDR3 loop: CASSPRGDYNYGYTF. The CDR3 region has the DNA TGTGCCAGCAGTCCCAGGGGAGATTACAACTATGGCTACACCTTC. This rearrangement joins TRBV27 to TRBJ1-2; D possibly corresponds to TRBD1 (6 bases). V was trimmed by 5 bases and J by 2 bases, leaving 15 bases between them. The germline CDR1 and CDR2 sequences are MNHEY and SMNVEV (reference sequence). This CDR3 is built from 15 residues.

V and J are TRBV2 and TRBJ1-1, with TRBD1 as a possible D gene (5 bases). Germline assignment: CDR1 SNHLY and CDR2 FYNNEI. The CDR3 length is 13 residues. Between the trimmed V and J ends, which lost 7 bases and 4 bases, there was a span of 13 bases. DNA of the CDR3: TGTGCCAGCAAAGGCTTCGGGGCCACTGAAGCTTTCTTT. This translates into CASKGFGATEAFF. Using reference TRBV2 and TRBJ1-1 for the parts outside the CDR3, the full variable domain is EPEVTQTPSHQVTQMGQEVILRCVPISNHLYFYWYRQILGQKVEFLVSFYNNEISEKSEIFDDQFSVERPDGSNFTLKIRSTKLEDSAMYFCASKGFGATEAFFGQGTRLTVV.

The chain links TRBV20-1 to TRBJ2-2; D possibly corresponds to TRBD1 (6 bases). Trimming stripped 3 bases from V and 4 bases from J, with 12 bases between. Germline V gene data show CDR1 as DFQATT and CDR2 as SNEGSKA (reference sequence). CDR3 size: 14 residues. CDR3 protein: CSARKTGGTGELFF. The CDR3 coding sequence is TGCAGTGCTAGGAAGACAGGAGGCACCGGGGAGCTGTTTTTT.

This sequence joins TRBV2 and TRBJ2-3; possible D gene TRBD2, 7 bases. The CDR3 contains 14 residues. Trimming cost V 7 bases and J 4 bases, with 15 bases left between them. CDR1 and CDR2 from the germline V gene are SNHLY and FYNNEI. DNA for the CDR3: TGTGCCAGCAAGGCGGGGGCTCCGCCAGATACGCAGTATTTT. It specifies CASKAGAPPDTQYF.

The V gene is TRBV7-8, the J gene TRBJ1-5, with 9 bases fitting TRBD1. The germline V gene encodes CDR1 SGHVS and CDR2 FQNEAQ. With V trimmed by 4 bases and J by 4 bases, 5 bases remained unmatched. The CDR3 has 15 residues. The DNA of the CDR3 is TGTGCCAGCAGCTCGACAGGGGGAGGAAATCAGCCCCAGCATTTT. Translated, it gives CASSSTGGGNQPQHF.

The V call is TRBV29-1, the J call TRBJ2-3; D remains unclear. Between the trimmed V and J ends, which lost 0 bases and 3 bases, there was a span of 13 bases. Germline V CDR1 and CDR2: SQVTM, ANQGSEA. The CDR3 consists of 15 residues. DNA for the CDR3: TGCAGCGTTGAAGATCCGTCGCGACGTACAGATACGCAGTATTTT. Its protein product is CSVEDPSRRTDTQYF.